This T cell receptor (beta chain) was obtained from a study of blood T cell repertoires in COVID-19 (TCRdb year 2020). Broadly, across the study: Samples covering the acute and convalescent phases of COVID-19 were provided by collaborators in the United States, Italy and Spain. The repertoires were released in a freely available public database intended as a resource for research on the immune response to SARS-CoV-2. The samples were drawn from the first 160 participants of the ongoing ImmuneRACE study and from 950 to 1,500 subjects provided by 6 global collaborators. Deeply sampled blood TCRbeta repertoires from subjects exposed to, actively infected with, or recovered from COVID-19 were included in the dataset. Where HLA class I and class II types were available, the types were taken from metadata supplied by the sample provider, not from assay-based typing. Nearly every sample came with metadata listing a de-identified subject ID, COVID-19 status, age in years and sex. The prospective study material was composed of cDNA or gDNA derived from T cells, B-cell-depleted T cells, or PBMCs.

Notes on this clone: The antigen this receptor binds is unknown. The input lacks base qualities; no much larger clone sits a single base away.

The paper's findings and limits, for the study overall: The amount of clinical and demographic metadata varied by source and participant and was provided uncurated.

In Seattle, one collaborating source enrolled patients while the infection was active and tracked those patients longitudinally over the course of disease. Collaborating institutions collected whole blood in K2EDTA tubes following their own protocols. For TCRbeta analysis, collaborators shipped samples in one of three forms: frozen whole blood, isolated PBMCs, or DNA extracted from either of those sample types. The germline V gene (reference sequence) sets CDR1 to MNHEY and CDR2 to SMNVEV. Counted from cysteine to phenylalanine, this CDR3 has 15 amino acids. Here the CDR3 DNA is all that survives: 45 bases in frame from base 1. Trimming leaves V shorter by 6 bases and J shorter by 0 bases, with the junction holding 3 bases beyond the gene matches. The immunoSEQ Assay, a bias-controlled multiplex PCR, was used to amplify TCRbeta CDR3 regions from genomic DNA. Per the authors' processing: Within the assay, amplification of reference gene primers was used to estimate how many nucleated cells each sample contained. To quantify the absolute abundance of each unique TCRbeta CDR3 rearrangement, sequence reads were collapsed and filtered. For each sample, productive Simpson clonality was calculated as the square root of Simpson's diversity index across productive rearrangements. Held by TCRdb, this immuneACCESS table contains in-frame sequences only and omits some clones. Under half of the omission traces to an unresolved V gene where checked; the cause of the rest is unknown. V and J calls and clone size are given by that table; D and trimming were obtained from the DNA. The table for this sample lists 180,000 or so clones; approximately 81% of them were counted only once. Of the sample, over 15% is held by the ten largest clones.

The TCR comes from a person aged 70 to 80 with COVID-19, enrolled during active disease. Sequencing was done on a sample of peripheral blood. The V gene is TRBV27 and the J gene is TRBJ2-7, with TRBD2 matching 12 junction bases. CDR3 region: CASRLAGGSSYEQYF. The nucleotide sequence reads TGTGCCAGCAGACTAGCGGGGGGCTCCTCCTACGAGCAGTACTTC.